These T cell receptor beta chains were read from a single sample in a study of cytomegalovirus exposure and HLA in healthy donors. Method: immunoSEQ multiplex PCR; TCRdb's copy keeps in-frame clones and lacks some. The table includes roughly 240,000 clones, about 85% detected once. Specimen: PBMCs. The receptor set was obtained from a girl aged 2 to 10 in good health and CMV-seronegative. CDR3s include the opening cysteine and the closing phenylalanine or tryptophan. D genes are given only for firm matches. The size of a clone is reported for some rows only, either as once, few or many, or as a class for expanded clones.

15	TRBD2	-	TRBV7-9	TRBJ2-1	TGTGCCAGCAGCTTACTAGCGGGAGTTTACAATGAGCAGTTCTTC	CASSLLAGVYNEQFF
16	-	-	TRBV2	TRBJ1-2	TGTGCCAGCAGTGAAGCGGGCAGGAATGATCGTTATGGCTACACCTTC	CASSEAGRNDRYGYTF
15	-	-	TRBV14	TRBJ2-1	TGTGCCAGCAGCCCTATTCTAGTTACCTACAATGAGCAGTTCTTC	CASSPILVTYNEQFF
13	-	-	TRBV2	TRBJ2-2	TGTGCCAGCAGGGGGAGAGATGCCGGGGAGCTGTTTTTT	CASRGRDAGELFF
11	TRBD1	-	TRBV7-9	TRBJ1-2	TGTGCCAGCGGAGGGGGCGGTGGCTACACCTTC	CASGGGGGYTF
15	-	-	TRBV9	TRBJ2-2	TGTGCCAGCAGCGTTCGGTCGGGAGCTGGCGGGGAGCTGTTTTTT	CASSVRSGAGGELFF
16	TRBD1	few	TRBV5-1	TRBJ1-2	TGCGCCAGCAGCTTGCGGTCTACAGGGGAGGTTGAGGGCTACACCTTC	CASSLRSTGEVEGYTF
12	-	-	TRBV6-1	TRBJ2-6	TGTGCCAGCAGCCAGGGGGCCAACGTCCTGACTTTC	CASSQGANVLTF
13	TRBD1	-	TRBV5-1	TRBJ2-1	TGCGCCAGCAGCCCACTAGGGGGCGATGAGCAGTTCTTC	CASSPLGGDEQFF
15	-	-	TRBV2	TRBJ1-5	TGTGCCAGCAGTGATCGGTTGACAGGAGAACAGCCCCAGCATTTT	CASSDRLTGEQPQHF
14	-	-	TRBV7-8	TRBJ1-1	TGTGCCAGCAGCTTATACAGACAGAACACTGAAGCTTTCTTT	CASSLYRQNTEAFF
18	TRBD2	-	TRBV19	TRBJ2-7	TGTGCCAGTAGTATCTCGACTAGCGGGAGTGTGTGGGCCTACGAGCAGTACTTC	CASSISTSGSVWAYEQYF
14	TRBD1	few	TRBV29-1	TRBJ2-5	TGCAGCGTCTTAGACAGGGGGCTTGGGGAGACCCAGTACTTC	CSVLDRGLGETQYF
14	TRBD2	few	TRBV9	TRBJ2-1	TGTGCCAGCAGCCCTAGACTAGCCCCCAATGAGCAGTTCTTC	CASSPRLAPNEQFF